These 26 T cell receptor beta chains came from one sample sequenced in a study of PD-1 blockade in classical Hodgkin lymphoma. Time point denoted: cycle 4 day 1 (C4D1), after less than 7 weeks of nivolumab. Exposure to brentuximab vedotin varied, and each patient had relapsed following autologous stem cell transplantation. TCRdb keeps only in-frame clones here, not all; method: immunoSEQ multiplex PCR. The table lists about 89,000 clones, just over 90% of them singletons. The sequencing used peripheral blood mononuclear cells (PBMCs), collected before the fourth cycle of nivolumab. Receptors originate from a human donor with classical Hodgkin lymphoma.

The J gene is TRBJ2-3, the V gene TRBV6-6; no reliable D call. CDR3 length equals 13 residues. CDR1 and CDR2 (germline): MNHNY, SVGAGI (reference sequence). V lost 8 bases and J 0 bases, leaving 9 bases between the germline ends. In nucleotides, the CDR3 is TGTGCCAGCCGAGAAACTAGCACAGATACGCAGTATTTT. Protein product: CASRETSTDTQYF.

The chain uses TRBV6-5 and TRBJ1-1, with 9 bases fitting TRBD1. The trim removed 6 bases at V and 4 bases at J, leaving 6 bases unmatched. This CDR3 contains 14 residues. Germline CDR1 MNHEY, CDR2 SVGAGI. CDR3 sequence (DNA): TGTGCCAGCAGGGGACAGGGTTTGGCCACTGAAGCTTTCTTT. This codes for CASRGQGLATEAFF.

This chain joins TRBV5-1 and TRBJ1-1; D gene unclear. V lost 0 bases, J lost 3 bases, and 15 bases lay in between. The germline CDR1 and CDR2 sequences are SGHRS and YFSETQ. CDR3 length: 16 amino acids. This CDR3 is CASSLAGRLGDTEAFF. CDR3 bases: TGCGCCAGCAGCTTGGCCGGGAGACTTGGGGACACTGAAGCTTTCTTT.

The gene calls are TRBV5-1 and TRBJ2-3; 8 nucleotides agree with TRBD2. Germline lookup yields CDR1 SGHRS and CDR2 YFSETQ. The CDR3 is made up of 14 amino acids. V shed 7 bases and J 1 base; nucleotides not matched to a gene: 5. The CDR3, as DNA: TGCGCCAGCCGCCGGGAGGGGGGCACAGATACGCAGTATTTT. Its translation is CASRREGGTDTQYF.

This chain uses TRBV19 with TRBJ1-5; D is possibly TRBD1 (6 bases). Trimming shortened V by 0 bases and J by 7 bases, and 22 bases separated the two germline ends. CDR3 length: 18 residues. Germline loops: CDR1 LNHDA, CDR2 SQIVND (reference sequence). CDR3 in amino acids: CASSIDPLRRRGKQPQHF. The CDR3 coding sequence is TGTGCCAGTAGTATAGATCCCCTCCGACGGAGGGGGAAGCAGCCCCAGCATTTT.

A word on this clone: Other DNA sequences within the sample encode an identical CDR3. This chain uses TRBV6-1 with TRBJ1-1, with a tentative D call TRBD1 (5 bases). Germline V gene lookup returns CDR1 MNHNS and CDR2 SASEGT. V dropped 6 bases and J dropped 0 bases, with 14 bases sitting between them. This CDR3 comprises 15 residues. Here the CDR3 DNA reads TGTGCCAGCAGGCCGGGACTGCCTATGAACACTGAAGCTTTCTTT. Protein sequence: CASRPGLPMNTEAFF.

The chain combines TRBV9 with TRBJ1-3, with D unresolved. The CDR3 has 11 residues. The germline V gene encodes CDR1 SGDLS and CDR2 YYNGEE. Trimming cost V 4 bases and J 5 bases, with 4 bases left between them. CDR3 nucleotides: TGTGCCAGCAGCACTCGAAACACCATATATTTT. Translating gives CASSTRNTIYF.

The chain couples TRBV29-1 to TRBJ2-1; TRBD2 agrees at 16 bases. With 3 bases clipped from V and 3 bases from J, the junction kept 2 bases outside the gene matches. The germline gives CDR1 SQVTM, CDR2 ANQGSEA. The CDR3 extends over 16 amino acids. The DNA of the CDR3 is TGCAGCGTTGAGGGACTAGCGGGGGGGTACTACAATGAGCAGTTCTTC. Translation: CSVEGLAGGYYNEQFF.

This clone occurred once. The genes are TRBV6-1 and TRBJ2-1; D perhaps matches TRBD1 (5 bases). CDR1 and CDR2 (germline): MNHNS, SASEGT. This CDR3 comprises 15 residues. The V end lost 11 bases, the J end lost 3 bases, and 20 bases lay between the germline ends. In DNA form, the CDR3 reads TGTGCCTGTAAAGAACAGGTCCTTAACTACAATGAGCAGTTCTTC. Protein: CACKEQVLNYNEQFF.

The genes are TRBV7-9 and TRBJ1-4; D gene unclear. The V end was cut by 0 bases, the J end by 6 bases, with 5 bases between. Germline V lookup: CDR1 SEHNR, CDR2 FQNEAQ (reference sequence). The CDR3 runs 13 residues. CDR3 sequence (DNA): TGTGCCAGCAGCTTAGCCACCCATGAAAAACTGTTTTTT. It yields the protein CASSLATHEKLFF. The complete variable domain, with remaining parts taken from reference TRBV7-9 and TRBJ1-4, reads DTGVSQNPRHKITKRGQNVTFRCDPISEHNRLYWYRQTLGQGPEFLTYFQNEAQLEKSRLLSDRFSAERPKGSFSTLEIQRTEQGDSAMYLCASSLATHEKLFFGSGTQLSVL.

The rearrangement joins TRBV5-6 to TRBJ2-1, with TRBD1 as a possible D gene (6 bases). The germline V gene has CDR1 SGHDT and CDR2 YYEEEE. The germline V and J ends were trimmed by 3 bases and 8 bases, with 15 bases remaining between them. The CDR3 sequence is 14 residues long. The CDR3 loop reads CASSWKTGIDEQFF. The DNA of the CDR3 is TGTGCCAGCAGCTGGAAAACAGGGATCGATGAGCAGTTCTTC.

Only a few counts were recorded for this clone. The gene calls are TRBV30 and TRBJ1-1; D possibly corresponds to TRBD1 (6 bases). This CDR3 is built from 14 residues. V was clipped by 0 bases and J by 2 bases, with 10 bases between them. CDR1 and CDR2 from the germline V gene are GTSNPN and SVGIG (reference sequence). CDR3 nucleotide sequence: TGTGCCTGGAGTGTAGGACAGCTAAACACTGAAGCTTTCTTT. Residues: CAWSVGQLNTEAFF.

The CDR3 nucleotides are TGTGCCAGCAGACGATCGGACAGCACGAACACTGAAGCTTTCTTT. Its translation: CASRRSDSTNTEAFF. The chain has TRBV2 and TRBJ1-1; TRBD1 might be the D (6 bases). The CDR3 is 15 amino acids. CDR1 is SNHLY, CDR2 FYNNEI, per germline. The germline V and J ends were trimmed by 6 bases and 1 base, with 15 bases remaining between them. Based on the CDR3 plus reference TRBV2 and TRBJ1-1, the full variable domain is EPEVTQTPSHQVTQMGQEVILRCVPISNHLYFYWYRQILGQKVEFLVSFYNNEISEKSEIFDDQFSVERPDGSNFTLKIRSTKLEDSAMYFCASRRSDSTNTEAFFGQGTRLTVV.

The rearrangement uses TRBV10-1 and TRBJ1-6; TRBD1 matches at 8 bases. CDR1 and CDR2 (germline): WNHNN, SYGVQD (reference sequence). J gave up 6 bases and V 4 bases, and 14 bases lay outside the gene matches. This CDR3 comprises 18 residues. The CDR3: CASSVAVGQGYRNSPLHF. The DNA of the CDR3 is TGCGCCAGCAGTGTAGCCGTCGGACAGGGTTATCGTAATTCACCCCTCCACTTT.

The V call is TRBV27, the J call TRBJ1-1; 7 positions agree with TRBD1. The length of the CDR3 is 17 residues. Trimming at V came to 10 bases and at J to 0 bases, leaving 17 bases not matched to a gene. The germline V gene has CDR1 MNHEY and CDR2 SMNVEV (reference sequence). The CDR3 reads CATWPDRVFLMNTEAFF. The CDR3 DNA sequence: TGTGCCACTTGGCCTGACAGGGTCTTTCTTATGAACACTGAAGCTTTCTTT.

This clone has only a few counts. V gene TRBV5-5 combines with J gene TRBJ1-5; 8 nucleotides agree with TRBD1. V lost 4 bases, J lost 1 base, and 7 bases stayed unmatched. From germline, CDR1 is SGHKS and CDR2 YYEKEE (reference sequence). This CDR3 contains 16 residues. CDR3 sequence reads: CASSLGQGGSNQPQHF. The CDR3 DNA reads as TGTGCCAGCAGCCTAGGACAGGGAGGAAGCAATCAGCCCCAGCATTTT. Full variable domain (rest looked up from reference TRBV5-5 and TRBJ1-5): DAGVTQSPTHLIKTRGQQVTLRCSPISGHKSVSWYQQVLGQGPQFIFQYYEKEERGRGNFPDRFSARQFPNYSSELNVNALLLGDSALYLCASSLGQGGSNQPQHFGDGTRLSIL.

J is TRBJ1-2 and V is TRBV27; D not certain. Trimming shortened V by 4 bases and J by 2 bases, and 14 bases separated the two germline ends. From germline, CDR1 is MNHEY and CDR2 SMNVEV (reference sequence). CDR3 length: 15 residues. The DNA for the CDR3 is TGTGCCAGCAGTTGGAACGGACGTGGGAACTATGGCTACACCTTC. Amino acids: CASSWNGRGNYGYTF.

In nucleotides, the CDR3 is TGTGCCAGCAGTACCGGACAGGGAATGGGCGCTGAAGCTTTCTTT. Amino acid sequence: CASSTGQGMGAEAFF. V usage is TRBV28 and J usage is TRBJ1-1; 8 nucleotides agree with TRBD1. The CDR3 totals 15 residues. J was trimmed by 6 bases and V by 5 bases; bases with no gene match: 11. Germline V CDR1 and CDR2: MDHEN, SYDVKM.

A remark on this clone: The DNA is left out, because the CDR3 cannot be placed on it with certainty; the CDR3 is given as TCRdb lists it. The chain has TRBV5-4 and TRBJ1-5. CDR1 and CDR2 from the germline V gene are SGHNT and YYREEE (reference sequence). The CDR3 is made up of 15 amino acids, end residues included. The CDR3 is CASSQDLRARPPQHF.

This sequence joins TRBV7-2 and TRBJ2-3; D gene ambiguous. The V gene lost 3 bases and the J gene lost 1 base, with 8 bases spanning the gap. The CDR3 has 14 amino acids. Germline V gene lookup returns CDR1 SGHTA and CDR2 FQGNSA. The CDR3, as DNA: TGTGCCAGCAGCTTGATCCAGGGCACAGATACGCAGTATTTT. It translates to CASSLIQGTDTQYF. The entire variable domain, with the rest obtained from reference TRBV7-2 and TRBJ2-3, is as follows: GAGVSQSPSNKVTEKGKDVELRCDPISGHTALYWYRQSLGQGLEFLIYFQGNSAPDKSGLPSDRFSAERTGGSVSTLTIQRTQQEDSAVYLCASSLIQGTDTQYFGPGTRLTVL.

This sequence joins TRBV2 and TRBJ2-7; a weak D match, TRBD1 (5 bases). V was cut by 4 bases and J by 0 bases, with 19 bases left in between. The CDR3 spans 17 residues. Per the germline V gene, CDR1 is SNHLY and CDR2 is FYNNEI. The CDR3 DNA reads TGTGCCAGCAGTGTGATCGCTTCAGGGTTGAACTCCTACGAGCAGTACTTC. Its protein is CASSVIASGLNSYEQYF.

This chain connects TRBV30 to TRBJ2-1, with a possible D match to TRBD2 (5 bases). The CDR3 runs to 14 residues. CDR1 and CDR2 from the germline V gene are GTSNPN and SVGIG (reference sequence). The V end was cut by 4 bases, the J end by 10 bases, with 20 bases between. The CDR3 reads CAWTEESGGAEQFF. The CDR3 bases are TGTGCCTGGACGGAGGAGAGCGGTGGAGCCGAGCAGTTCTTC.

The chain links TRBV19 to TRBJ2-7; D gene ambiguous. The CDR3 length is 13 residues. V lost 3 bases and J lost 0, with 6 bases in between. Germline V gene data show CDR1 as LNHDA and CDR2 as SQIVND (reference sequence). The CDR3 here is CASSIKTSYEQYF. As DNA, the CDR3 is TGTGCCAGTAGTATTAAGACCTCCTACGAGCAGTACTTC. Filled out from reference TRBV19 and TRBJ2-7, the complete variable domain reads DGGITQSPKYLFRKEGQNVTLSCEQNLNHDAMYWYRQDPGQGLRLIYYSQIVNDFQKGDIAEGYSVSREKKESFPLTVTSAQKNPTAFYLCASSIKTSYEQYFGPGTRLTVT.

The chain carries TRBV7-2 and TRBJ1-6, with TRBD1 matching 9 bases. This CDR3 is built from 17 residues. The germline V gene encodes CDR1 SGHTA and CDR2 FQGNSA. J lost 8 bases, V lost 4 bases, and 12 bases had no gene match. The chain's CDR3 is CASSSTSRGTGHSPLHF. As DNA, the CDR3 is TGTGCCAGCAGCTCTACCTCTAGAGGGACAGGGCATTCACCCCTCCACTTT.

The chain is built from TRBV19 and TRBJ2-7; 9 nucleotides match TRBD1. Per germline, CDR1 LNHDA and CDR2 SQIVND (reference sequence). J gave up 3 bases and V 1 base, and 4 bases lay outside the gene matches. The CDR3 runs to 15 residues. DNA for the CDR3: TGTGCCAGTAGTATAGTGGCGGACAGGGGCTACGAGCAGTACTTC. It encodes CASSIVADRGYEQYF.

V gene TRBV4-2 combines with J gene TRBJ2-3; TRBD2 might be the D (6 bases). Germline lookup yields CDR1 LGHNA and CDR2 YNFKEQ. Trimming cost V 0 bases and J 7 bases, with 17 bases left between them. The CDR3 runs 16 residues. CDR3 loop: CASSQEGGLLSHTQYF. CDR3 sequence (DNA): TGTGCCAGCAGCCAAGAAGGAGGACTACTGAGTCATACGCAGTATTTT.